This T cell receptor (beta chain) stems from a study of blood T cell repertoires in COVID-19. Study-level information: Sources were T cells, B-cell-depleted T cells, or PBMCs; the material itself was cDNA or gDNA.

The age range of participants was about 18 to 95 years, with residence in about 25 US areas. The germline V gene has CDR1 SGHAT and CDR2 FQNNGV. The V and J ends lost 5 bases and 3 bases, in that order; junction bases with no gene match: 12. The CDR3 has 16 amino acids. Sequenced by immunoSEQ multiplex PCR; TCRdb stores in-frame clones only, minus some. The table lists approximately 180,000 clones, 75% to 90% of them singletons. The sequence derives from a middle-aged woman with acute COVID-19. The sequenced sample consisted of PBMCs or T cells enriched from blood (not recorded which). The chain combines TRBV11-2 with TRBJ1-2; 7 nucleotides match TRBD1. The CDR3 DNA is TGTGCCAGCAGCCAGGGGACAGAGCCTGGTGACTATGGCTACACCTTC. Its translation is CASSQGTEPGDYGYTF.